The 29 T cell receptor beta chains listed next were all sequenced from one sample in a study of Ad26.COV2.S vaccination and SARS-CoV-2 variants. Sequencing used immunoSEQ multiplex PCR; TCRdb keeps in-frame clones, though not all of them. The sample lists 350,000 to 450,000 clones, just over 90% seen once, with roughly 3.9% in the top ten. The sample in question was peripheral blood, obtained after recovery from COVID-19. The receptors were sampled from a human donor who had recovered from COVID-19.

The V call is TRBV28, the J call TRBJ1-1; TRBD1 might be the D (5 bases). V dropped 3 bases and J dropped 5 bases, with 13 bases sitting between them. Germline V lookup: CDR1 MDHEN, CDR2 SYDVKM. The CDR3 consists of 14 residues. CDR3 residues: CASSLAGGWTEAFF. CDR3 sequence (DNA): TGTGCCAGCAGTTTGGCCGGGGGATGGACTGAAGCTTTCTTT.

This rearrangement joins TRBV9 to TRBJ1-5; no clear D. With 0 bases removed from V and 0 bases from J, the gap between germline ends came to 7 bases. This CDR3 has 15 residues. The germline CDR1 and CDR2 sequences are SGDLS and YYNGEE. This chain's CDR3 is CASSVGGNSNQPQHF. The CDR3 DNA is TGTGCCAGCAGCGTAGGCGGTAATAGCAATCAGCCCCAGCATTTT.

The gene calls are TRBV5-5 and TRBJ1-5; no clear D. CDR1 is SGHKS and CDR2 is YYEKEE in the germline V gene (reference sequence). The CDR3 has 15 amino acids. V lost 4 bases, J lost 5 bases, and 16 bases lay in between. The CDR3 coding sequence is TGTGCCAGCAGCCTGAAAGTGGCGCGAGATCAGCCCCAGCATTTT. Its translation is CASSLKVARDQPQHF.

This clone was seen just once. The CDR3 here is CATRLRGNRVYGYTF. The CDR3 DNA reads as TGTGCCACCCGATTACGGGGAAATAGGGTGTATGGCTACACCTTC. The chain is built from TRBV6-5 and TRBJ1-2; unclear D gene. V was trimmed by 10 bases and J by 5 bases, leaving 23 bases between them. This CDR3 is 15 amino acids long. Germline V lookup: CDR1 MNHEY, CDR2 SVGAGI.

The chain joins TRBV11-2 to TRBJ2-7, with no clear D. Trimming removed 4 bases at V and 0 bases at J, with 13 bases between. The CDR3 is 15 amino acids. Germline CDR1 is SGHAT and CDR2 is FQNNGV. CDR3 sequence (DNA): TGTGCCAGCAGCTACGACATTGGTACCTCCTACGAGCAGTACTTC. Its translation is CASSYDIGTSYEQYF.

This CDR3 is CASSYFEGGTQYF. CDR3 nucleotide sequence: TGTGCCAGCAGTTACTTCGAAGGGGGGACCCAGTACTTC. The rearrangement joins TRBV6-5 to TRBJ2-5; tentative D call: TRBD1 (6 bases). Trimming stripped 1 base from V and 7 bases from J, with 10 bases between. The CDR3 contains 13 residues. Germline CDR1 MNHEY, CDR2 SVGAGI.

The chain carries TRBV5-1 and TRBJ2-7; 8 bases align to TRBD1. Germline V gene lookup returns CDR1 SGHRS and CDR2 YFSETQ. The CDR3 contains 16 residues. V trimming: 8 bases; J trimming: 1 base; junction bases outside the gene matches: 14. The CDR3, as DNA: TGCGCCAGACCCTTGGGACGACGGACAGGGTCCTACGAGCAGTACTTC. It codes for CARPLGRRTGSYEQYF.

The rearrangement joins TRBV29-1 to TRBJ1-1; D may be TRBD1 (5 bases). Trimming took off 5 bases at V and 4 bases at J, with 17 bases between the two ends. Looked up from germline, CDR1 is SQVTM and CDR2 is ANQGSEA. CDR3 length: 14 amino acids. The CDR3 DNA reads as TGCAGCGTTCGTGGGGTGGGGGTGAGCACTGAAGCTTTCTTT. It yields the protein CSVRGVGVSTEAFF. Full variable domain (missing parts from reference TRBV29-1 and TRBJ1-1): SAVISQKPSRDICQRGTSLTIQCQVDSQVTMMFWYRQQPGQSLTLIATANQGSEATYESGFVIDKFPISRPNLTFSTLTVSNMSPEDSSIYLCSVRGVGVSTEAFFGQGTRLTVV.

CDR3 protein: CATSRAGDRNYGYTF. The CDR3 DNA follows: TGTGCCACCAGCAGAGCAGGGGACAGGAACTATGGCTACACCTTC. The chain links TRBV15 to TRBJ1-2; 8 bases line up with TRBD1. Germline assignment: CDR1 LNHNV and CDR2 YYDKDF (reference sequence). The CDR3 length is 15 residues. J lost 2 bases, V lost 1 base, and 3 bases had no gene match.

On this clone itself: One junction end does not reproduce the germline sequence, and a read error may be involved. The genes are TRBV15 and TRBJ2-5; no definite D call. This CDR3 region has 18 residues. In germline, CDR1 is LNHNV, CDR2 YYDKDF (reference sequence). CDR3 sequence (DNA): TGTGCCACCAGCAGAGATTTGGTGCCCAGGCTAGACCAAGTGACCCAGTACTTC. Translation: CATSRDLVPRLDQVTQYF.

The rearrangement joins TRBV9 to TRBJ2-7; 10 nucleotides match TRBD1. The J segment lost 5 bases and the V segment lost 0 bases, leaving 5 bases of the junction unmatched. CDR3 length: 15 residues. Germline V lookup: CDR1 SGDLS, CDR2 YYNGEE. The CDR3 protein is CASSVEGQGLNEQYF. The CDR3, as DNA: TGTGCCAGCAGCGTAGAGGGACAGGGGCTCAACGAGCAGTACTTC.

The chain recombines TRBV11-2 with TRBJ2-5, with D hard to call. Trimming left V 5 bases short and J 4 bases short, with 8 bases between. The length of the CDR3 is 12 residues. CDR1 and CDR2 from the germline V gene are SGHAT and FQNNGV. This chain's CDR3 is CASSRVRETQYF. Here the CDR3 DNA reads TGTGCCAGCAGCCGGGTCAGAGAGACCCAGTACTTC.

The rearrangement joins TRBV2 to TRBJ2-2; 9 nucleotides match TRBD1. The junction had 10 bases not matched to a gene; V was cut back by 8 bases and J by 6 bases. This CDR3 region has 15 residues. Looked up from germline, CDR1 is SNHLY and CDR2 is FYNNEI. CDR3 DNA: TGTGCCAGCGCTTCGGGGACAGGGCGCCCCGGGGAGCTGTTTTTT. It specifies CASASGTGRPGELFF. Drawing the rest from reference TRBV2 and TRBJ2-2, the complete variable domain is EPEVTQTPSHQVTQMGQEVILRCVPISNHLYFYWYRQILGQKVEFLVSFYNNEISEKSEIFDDQFSVERPDGSNFTLKIRSTKLEDSAMYFCASASGTGRPGELFFGEGSRLTVL.

This clone was seen a single time. The V gene is TRBV5-1, the J gene TRBJ2-3; D call uncertain. The CDR3 contains 13 residues. Trimming removed 2 bases from V and 0 bases from J, with 4 bases in between. Germline V lookup: CDR1 SGHRS, CDR2 YFSETQ. The CDR3 region is CASSFDSTDTQYF. CDR3 coding DNA: TGCGCCAGCAGCTTTGATAGCACAGATACGCAGTATTTT. The full variable domain, its missing parts supplied by reference TRBV5-1 and TRBJ2-3, is KAGVTQTPRYLIKTRGQQVTLSCSPISGHRSVSWYQQTPGQGLQFLFEYFSETQRNKGNFPGRFSGRQFSNSRSEMNVSTLELGDSALYLCASSFDSTDTQYFGPGTRLTVL.

The chain joins TRBV18 to TRBJ2-1; tentatively, D is TRBD1 (5 bases). The CDR3 consists of 17 residues. V was pared by 3 bases and J by 2 bases, with 17 bases between. CDR1 KGHSH and CDR2 LQKENI come from the germline V gene. The CDR3 nucleotides are TGTGCCAGCTCACCTCCCGTGACAGCCGGACCCTACAATGAGCAGTTCTTC. It codes for CASSPPVTAGPYNEQFF.

The chain employs TRBV3-1 (or the pseudogene TRBV3-2) and TRBJ2-1; the match to TRBD2 covers 8 bases. Trimming removed 4 bases from V and 8 bases from J; junction bases left unmatched: 7. Germline V gives CDR1 LGHDT, CDR2 YNNKEL (reference sequence). This CDR3 is 14 amino acids long. CDR3 residues: CASSPVSGGYEQFF. The CDR3 bases are TGTGCCAGCAGCCCCGTCAGCGGGGGTTATGAGCAGTTCTTC.

V gene TRBV9 combines with J gene TRBJ2-2; TRBD1 matches at 8 bases. V lost 2 bases and J lost 7; bases outside the gene matches: 10. The germline V gene has CDR1 SGDLS and CDR2 YYNGEE. The CDR3 totals 16 residues. The CDR3 region is CASSVGRGRGDGELFF. The CDR3 DNA follows: TGTGCCAGCAGCGTGGGCAGGGGGCGCGGTGACGGGGAGCTGTTTTTT.

The CDR3 nucleotides read TGTGCCAGCAGCCCCGGCAGTACCTATAATTCACCCCTCCACTTT. Translation gives CASSPGSTYNSPLHF. The rearrangement joins TRBV11-2 to TRBJ1-6; D unclear. V lost 5 bases to trimming and J lost 2 bases, with 10 bases between them. The CDR3 extends over 15 amino acids. Germline V CDR1 and CDR2: SGHAT, FQNNGV.

As concerns this clone: Other nucleotide sequences from this sample produce the same CDR3. The chain employs TRBV7-2 and TRBJ1-2; maybe TRBD1 (5 bases). Germline lookup yields CDR1 SGHTA and CDR2 FQGNSA. This CDR3 spans 13 amino acids. Trimming pared 2 bases from V and 4 bases from J, leaving 8 bases between. CDR3 protein: CASSLQGSYGYTF. The CDR3 nucleotides are TGTGCCAGCAGCTTACAGGGCAGCTATGGCTACACCTTC.

The V and J genes are TRBV14 and TRBJ2-2; D remains ambiguous. The CDR3 is 14 amino acids. Germline V gene sequence: CDR1 SGHDN, CDR2 FVKESK. The V end lost 4 bases, the J end lost 6 bases, and 12 bases lay between the germline ends. The CDR3 sequence: CASSPSRPPGELFF. The CDR3 coding sequence is TGTGCCAGCAGCCCGTCCAGACCTCCCGGGGAGCTGTTTTTT.

The J gene is TRBJ1-5, the V gene TRBV23-1; TRBD1 aligns across 10 bases. TRBV23-1 is reported as an ORF; its role is uncertain. Unmatched junction bases numbered 3, after V lost 3 bases and J lost 1 base. The CDR3 has 16 residues. The chain's CDR3 is CASSHRQGASNQPQHF. The CDR3 nucleotides are TGCGCCAGCAGTCATCGACAGGGGGCGAGCAATCAGCCCCAGCATTTT.

The chain joins TRBV19 to TRBJ2-2; D is undetermined. Germline loops: CDR1 LNHDA, CDR2 SQIVND (reference sequence). The CDR3 totals 15 residues. V lost 8 bases and J lost 7, with 20 bases in between. CDR3 coding DNA: TGTGCCAGTCGCCGAGAGGACGGTCTCCTCGGGGAGCTGTTTTTT. Protein product: CASRREDGLLGELFF.

V and J are TRBV12-5 and TRBJ1-4, with 9 bases fitting TRBD1. The CDR3 totals 16 residues. CDR1 is LGHNT, CDR2 FRNRAP, per germline. V lost 3 bases to trimming and J lost 7 bases; unmatched junction nucleotides: 9. CDR3 residues: CASGFGTGYTGEKLFF. The CDR3 DNA reads as TGTGCTAGTGGTTTTGGGACAGGGTATACTGGTGAAAAACTGTTTTTT. The full variable domain, completed using reference TRBV12-5 and TRBJ1-4, is DARVTQTPRHKVTEMGQEVTMRCQPILGHNTVFWYRQTMMQGLELLAYFRNRAPLDDSGMPKDRFSAEMPDATLATLKIQPSEPRDSAVYFCASGFGTGYTGEKLFFGSGTQLSVL.

This chain links TRBV12-5 with TRBJ1-5; D possibly corresponds to TRBD1 (5 bases). Trimming pared 6 bases from V and 2 bases from J, leaving 8 bases between. The germline gives CDR1 LGHNT, CDR2 FRNRAP. This CDR3 region has 13 residues. The CDR3 here is CASGARGNQPQHF. For the CDR3, the DNA is TGTGCTAGTGGGGCCAGGGGCAATCAGCCCCAGCATTTT.

The CDR3 protein is CASSLEADTQYF. In DNA, the CDR3 is TGTGCCAGCAGCTTGGAAGCAGATACGCAGTATTTT. This rearrangement joins TRBV5-5 to TRBJ2-3; D is undetermined. CDR1 and CDR2 (germline): SGHKS, YYEKEE (reference sequence). V lost 0 bases to trimming and J lost 4 bases, with 3 bases between them. The CDR3 has 12 amino acids.

This sequence joins TRBV4-3 and TRBJ2-3; the D gene is possibly TRBD2 (5 bases). This CDR3 comprises 14 residues. Germline CDR1 reads LGHNA; CDR2 reads YSLEER. V was pared by 0 bases and J by 4 bases, with 8 bases between. CDR3 coding DNA: TGCGCCAGCAGCCAAGACCTCGGGGCAGATACGCAGTATTTT. It is translated as CASSQDLGADTQYF.

This chain connects TRBV10-3 to TRBJ1-2; D possibly corresponds to TRBD1 (5 bases). The germline V and J ends were trimmed by 2 bases and 0 bases, with 10 bases remaining between them. Germline CDR1 reads ENHRY; CDR2 reads SYGVKD. The CDR3 spans 15 residues. This chain's CDR3 is CAISEGATTNYGYTF. CDR3 DNA sequence: TGTGCCATCAGTGAGGGGGCGACAACTAACTATGGCTACACCTTC.

This clone was found once. The genes are TRBV6-5 and TRBJ1-5; no firm D call. The germline V gene encodes CDR1 MNHEY and CDR2 SVGAGI. This CDR3 has 12 residues. V dropped 8 bases and J dropped 7 bases, with 12 bases sitting between them. The CDR3 is CASQSGGQPQHF. The CDR3 DNA reads TGTGCCAGCCAGAGTGGAGGCCAGCCCCAGCATTTT.

The gene calls are TRBV7-9 and TRBJ1-2; no reliable D call. Germline V gives CDR1 SEHNR, CDR2 FQNEAQ (reference sequence). Trimming took off 6 bases at V and 8 bases at J, with 22 bases between the two ends. The CDR3 runs 15 residues. CDR3 amino acids: CASSPPEINFAGYTF. The CDR3 DNA sequence: TGTGCCAGCAGTCCACCTGAAATTAACTTTGCGGGCTACACCTTC.